Listed here is a single T cell receptor (beta chain). Its antigen is undetermined. The data were taken from a study of Ad26.COV2.S vaccination and SARS-CoV-2 variants. Study-level information: Donor participated within the Ad26.COV2.S arm of the COV1001 trial. Whole-study findings and limits: With respect to non-spike TCR breadth, vaccine and placebo recipients were similar. Quantification of TCR breadth and depth may have yielded underestimates of total T cell responses.

Indicated treatment: about 20 received Ad26.COV2.S at low or high dose, single or two shots; 5 received placebo; per-sample allocation not given. Samples came from day 63 after the first vaccine or placebo injection. Based in Boston, the donor was an adult of 18-55 years. The ends lost 1 base at V and 6 bases at J; junction bases unmatched: 15. This CDR3 comprises 18 residues. From germline, CDR1 is LNHNV and CDR2 YYDKDF (reference sequence). Assay: immunoSEQ multiplex PCR; the TCRdb copy retains only in-frame clones and omits some. The profile shows approximately 300,000 clones, around four fifths of them singletons.

The chain links TRBV15 to TRBJ1-1, with TRBD1 identical over 9 bases. The material was peripheral blood, obtained in a trial of Ad26.COV2.S vaccine versus placebo. The TCR originated in a person between 18 and 65 years old who received the Ad26.COV2.S COVID-19 vaccine or a placebo. This chain's CDR3 is CATSRGVGQGGGTAEAFF. The CDR3 DNA reads TGTGCCACCAGCAGAGGTGTGGGACAGGGAGGAGGAACGGCTGAAGCTTTCTTT.